What follows are 23 T cell receptor beta chains derived from one specimen sequenced in a study of blood T cell repertoires in COVID-19. Profiling relied on immunoSEQ multiplex PCR, and the TCRdb table lists in-frame clones only, not all of them. The sample lists about 320,000 clones, around 84% occurring once. Sequencing was done on a sample of PBMCs or T cells enriched from blood (not recorded which). The receptor source for this set is a woman under 30 who had recovered from COVID-19.

The chain links TRBV15 to TRBJ1-2, with D hard to call. CDR3 size: 13 residues. In germline, CDR1 is LNHNV, CDR2 YYDKDF (reference sequence). The V and J ends lost 1 base and 5 bases respectively, with 8 bases between them. The CDR3 spells CATSRGGGYGYTF. The CDR3, as DNA: TGTGCCACCAGCAGAGGTGGAGGATATGGCTACACCTTC. The full variable domain, completed using reference TRBV15 and TRBJ1-2, is DAMVIQNPRYQVTQFGKPVTLSCSQTLNHNVMYWYQQKSSQAPKLLFHYYDKDFNNEADTPDNFQSRRPNTSFCFLDIRSPGLGDTAMYLCATSRGGGYGYTFGSGTRLTVV.

J is TRBJ2-5 and V is TRBV9; 12 bases fit TRBD2. Germline V gene data show CDR1 as SGDLS and CDR2 as YYNGEE. Trimming removed 3 bases from V and 5 bases from J; junction bases left unmatched: 11. The CDR3 spans 17 residues. The CDR3: CASSEGLRLAGEETQYF. For the CDR3, the DNA is TGTGCCAGCAGCGAGGGGCTCCGACTAGCGGGGGAGGAGACCCAGTACTTC.

CDR3 sequence (DNA): TGCAGTGCTAGTCCTTCTGGAAACACCATATATTTT. This gives the protein CSASPSGNTIYF. This chain links TRBV20-1 with TRBJ1-3; D call uncertain. The CDR3 covers 12 residues. Germline assignment: CDR1 DFQATT and CDR2 SNEGSKA (reference sequence). V was pared by 3 bases and J by 1 base, with 4 bases between.

V gene TRBV27 combines with J gene TRBJ1-1; D call uncertain. Germline V gene sequence: CDR1 MNHEY, CDR2 SMNVEV (reference sequence). The CDR3 consists of 14 residues. V was clipped by 2 bases and J by 0 bases, with 7 bases between them. The CDR3 bases are TGTGCCAGCAGTTTACGGGAAATGAACACTGAAGCTTTCTTT. This gives the protein CASSLREMNTEAFF.

The rearrangement links TRBV9 to TRBJ1-2, with TRBD1 as a possible D gene (5 bases). Germline V CDR1 and CDR2: SGDLS, YYNGEE. This CDR3 comprises 16 residues. Trimming took 3 bases from V and 0 from J, leaving 15 bases between them. CDR3 in DNA: TGTGCCAGCAGCGAAACAGGCGCGACCCCTAACTATGGCTACACCTTC. Amino acid sequence: CASSETGATPNYGYTF. Complete variable domain (other parts from reference TRBV9 and TRBJ1-2): DSGVTQTPKHLITATGQRVTLRCSPRSGDLSVYWYQQSLDQGLQFLIQYYNGEERAKGNILERFSAQQFPDLHSELNLSSLELGDSALYFCASSETGATPNYGYTFGSGTRLTVV.

The rearrangement joins TRBV30 to TRBJ1-1, with TRBD1 matching over 8 bases. V gave up 0 bases and J gave up 6 bases; unmatched junction bases: 9. Per germline, CDR1 GTSNPN and CDR2 SVGIG (reference sequence). The CDR3 runs 15 residues. CDR3 coding DNA: TGTGCCTGGAGTGTATTGGACAGGGAAGGGGCTGAAGCTTTCTTT. It is translated as CAWSVLDREGAEAFF.

The chain uses TRBV7-9 and TRBJ2-5, with D possibly matching TRBD1 (5 bases). Germline V gene lookup returns CDR1 SEHNR and CDR2 FQNEAQ (reference sequence). The germline V and J ends were trimmed by 5 bases and 5 bases, with 9 bases remaining between them. The CDR3 covers 12 residues. The CDR3 region is CASSLRGETQYF. The CDR3 bases are TGTGCCAGCAGCCTAAGGGGTGAGACCCAGTACTTC.

V is TRBV9 and J is TRBJ2-7; the D is unclear. Germline assignment: CDR1 SGDLS and CDR2 YYNGEE. Trimming removed 1 base at V and 6 bases at J, with 14 bases between. There are 14 residues in the CDR3. The CDR3 loop reads CASSVNPTTVEQYF. In nucleotides, the CDR3 is TGTGCCAGCAGCGTAAACCCCACTACCGTCGAGCAGTACTTC.

V and J are TRBV9 and TRBJ2-2; D gene uncertain. Trimming shortened V by 5 bases and J by 1 base, and 3 bases separated the two germline ends. Per germline, CDR1 SGDLS and CDR2 YYNGEE. CDR3 size: 12 residues. DNA for the CDR3: TGTGCCAGCAGACAGAACACCGGGGAGCTGTTTTTT. Its protein is CASRQNTGELFF.

With respect to this clone: This sample includes further DNA sequences coding for the same CDR3. The chain is built from TRBV5-1 and TRBJ2-3; D unclear. Germline V gene lookup returns CDR1 SGHRS and CDR2 YFSETQ. This CDR3 contains 13 residues. V lost 0 bases and J lost 1, with 3 bases in between. DNA of the CDR3: TGCGCCAGCAGCTTGGTCGGCACAGATACGCAGTATTTT. Its protein product is CASSLVGTDTQYF.

This clone was counted only a few times. The CDR3, as DNA: TGTGCCAGTAGTGGATACAGAGAAAACTATGGCTACACCTTC. It codes for CASSGYRENYGYTF. V and J are TRBV19 and TRBJ1-2; D is undetermined. Trimming removed 5 bases at V and 2 bases at J, with 12 bases between. The CDR3 loop spans 14 amino acids. Germline loops: CDR1 LNHDA, CDR2 SQIVND (reference sequence).

This chain uses TRBV4-1 with TRBJ1-1; 9 bases map to TRBD1. The CDR3 runs 15 residues. Germline V CDR1 and CDR2: MGHRA, YSYEKL. J was trimmed by 5 bases and V by 1 base; bases with no gene match: 5. CDR3 sequence: CASSQGNRGLTEAFF. CDR3 nucleotides: TGCGCCAGCAGCCAAGGAAACAGGGGGCTGACTGAAGCTTTCTTT.

The genes are TRBV28 and TRBJ2-4, with D tentatively TRBD1 (5 bases). Trimming took off 2 bases at V and 9 bases at J, with 23 bases between the two ends. The CDR3 has 17 residues. Per the germline V gene, CDR1 is MDHEN and CDR2 is SYDVKM. The CDR3 DNA reads as TGTGCCAGCAGTTTAGTAGCTGGGGTCGGAGTAAGGGGCATTCAGTACTTC. It is translated as CASSLVAGVGVRGIQYF.

The rearrangement joins TRBV2 to TRBJ1-2; a possible D gene is TRBD1 (6 bases). This CDR3 contains 13 residues. V was shortened by 7 bases and J by 8 bases, with 17 bases between the two germline ends. Germline V gives CDR1 SNHLY, CDR2 FYNNEI. This chain's CDR3 is CASKDTRRGGYTF. The CDR3 DNA follows: TGTGCCAGCAAGGATACCAGAAGGGGGGGCTACACCTTC.

The chain carries TRBV18 and TRBJ2-7; TRBD1 matches at 7 bases. The germline V gene has CDR1 KGHSH and CDR2 LQKENI. Trimming at V came to 0 bases and at J to 3 bases, leaving 8 bases not matched to a gene. The CDR3 consists of 16 residues. CDR3 in DNA: TGTGCCAGCTCACCACCCGTCGGACAGGCGCACTACGAGCAGTACTTC. Translating gives CASSPPVGQAHYEQYF.

This chain uses TRBV2 with TRBJ1-2, with 10 bases lining up with TRBD1. With V trimmed by 8 bases and J by 12 bases, 15 bases remained unmatched. The CDR3 sequence is 14 residues long. The germline CDR1 and CDR2 sequences are SNHLY and FYNNEI. CDR3 nucleotide sequence: TGTGCCAGCGGTCGGCCAACGGGACAGGGGCGGAACACCTTC. It is translated as CASGRPTGQGRNTF.

J is TRBJ2-1 and V is TRBV18; D may be TRBD2 (6 bases). V was cut by 3 bases and J by 6 bases, with 15 bases left in between. Germline V gene sequence: CDR1 KGHSH, CDR2 LQKENI. This CDR3 comprises 15 residues. The CDR3 spells CASSPGGDGRNEQFF. The CDR3 nucleotides read TGTGCCAGCTCACCCGGCGGGGACGGGCGCAATGAGCAGTTCTTC.

V gene TRBV7-9 combines with J gene TRBJ1-1, with D possibly being TRBD1 (5 bases). CDR1 and CDR2 (germline): SEHNR, FQNEAQ (reference sequence). The CDR3 contains 13 residues. The V end was cut by 8 bases, the J end by 0 bases, with 10 bases between. This CDR3 is CASLRGVNTEAFF. CDR3 sequence (DNA): TGTGCCAGCCTCCGGGGGGTGAACACTGAAGCTTTCTTT.

The V gene is TRBV6-1, the J gene TRBJ1-2, with TRBD1 as a possible D gene (5 bases). Germline CDR1 reads MNHNS; CDR2 reads SASEGT. V dropped 4 bases and J dropped 7 bases, with 31 bases sitting between them. The CDR3 loop spans 19 amino acids. The DNA for the CDR3 is TGTGCCAGCAGTGTCGATCAACCGGGACTCCCGGGTGGGTTCTCTGGCTACACCTTC. Translation: CASSVDQPGLPGGFSGYTF.

This chain connects TRBV4-1 to TRBJ2-5, with D perhaps matching TRBD1 (6 bases). The germline V and J ends were trimmed by 5 bases and 1 base, with 17 bases remaining between them. The CDR3 consists of 16 residues. In germline, CDR1 is MGHRA, CDR2 YSYEKL. The CDR3 DNA follows: TGCGCCAGCAGCGTACAGGTCAGGGGTGGCCAAGAGACCCAGTACTTC. Its protein is CASSVQVRGGQETQYF.

This chain joins TRBV4-2 and TRBJ1-4, with TRBD1 as a possible D gene (5 bases). V lost 4 bases and J 10 bases, leaving 22 bases between the germline ends. This CDR3 has 16 residues. CDR1 LGHNA and CDR2 YNFKEQ come from the germline V gene. CDR3 bases: TGTGCCAGCAGCCGCACGACGGGCAGGGAGGTGCGAAAACTGTTTTTT. It encodes CASSRTTGREVRKLFF.

The rearrangement uses TRBV9 and TRBJ2-7; 10 bases line up with TRBD2. CDR1 SGDLS and CDR2 YYNGEE come from the germline V gene. V shed 0 bases, J shed 3 bases, and the junction held 3 bases outside the gene matches. The CDR3 totals 15 residues. The CDR3: CASSVELAGVYEQYF. CDR3 sequence (DNA): TGTGCCAGCAGCGTAGAGCTAGCGGGGGTCTACGAGCAGTACTTC.

This chain connects TRBV7-6 to TRBJ1-4; D is uncertain. Between the trimmed V and J ends, which lost 5 bases and 8 bases, there was a span of 15 bases. Germline V gives CDR1 SGHVS, CDR2 FNYEAQ. This CDR3 comprises 14 residues. DNA of the CDR3: TGTGCCAGCAGCCTAGACCACGGAGACGAAAAACTGTTTTTT. It translates to CASSLDHGDEKLFF.